This T cell receptor beta chain is from a study of blood T cell repertoires in COVID-19. Study details: The analysed material was cDNA or gDNA that came from T cells, B-cell-depleted T cells, or PBMCs.

Trimming took 4 bases from V and 5 from J; bases not matched to a gene: 8. Germline CDR1 reads MGHRA; CDR2 reads YSYEKL. The CDR3 is 17 amino acids. Individuals drawn from around 24 US areas were roughly 18 to 100 years old. Measured with immunoSEQ multiplex PCR; TCRdb has only the in-frame clones, and not every one. The data contain about 390,000 clones, 87% of them singletons. The sequence was collected from a woman in her fifties or sixties who had recovered from COVID-19. Material: PBMCs or T cells enriched from blood (not recorded which). The V call is TRBV4-1, the J call TRBJ2-2; 12 bases match TRBD1. The CDR3 loop is CASSPPGQGAVTGELFF. Written as DNA, the CDR3 is TGCGCCAGCAGCCCCCCGGGACAGGGGGCGGTTACCGGGGAGCTGTTTTTT.